This is a list of T cell receptor beta chains from one sample in a study of blood T cell repertoires in COVID-19. Generated by immunoSEQ multiplex PCR, the TCRdb table keeps only in-frame clones and is missing some. The sample consists of around 260,000 clones, about 81% of them appearing once. Sequenced: PBMCs or T cells enriched from blood (not recorded which). These receptors were taken from a man younger than 40 with acute COVID-19. The CDR3 runs from the conserved cysteine through the conserved F or W. A D gene is named only where the DNA matches it firmly. Size is stated for part of the rows, as once, few or many counts, or as a class when the clone is expanded.

j_gene | d_gene | v_gene | len | abundance | CDR3aa | CDR3nt
TRBJ2-3 | TRBD2 | TRBV7-9 | 16 | once | CASSYALGLVADTQYF | TGTGCCAGCAGCTACGCCCTAGGACTAGTGGCAGATACGCAGTATTTT
TRBJ2-3 | NA | TRBV6-5 | 14 | NA | CASRQGVATDTQYF | TGTGCCAGCAGACAGGGCGTAGCAACAGATACGCAGTATTTT
TRBJ1-2 | NA | TRBV19 | 15 | NA | CASSIDGARLYGYTF | TGTGCCAGTAGTATAGATGGGGCACGGCTCTATGGCTACACCTTC
TRBJ1-4 | TRBD1 | TRBV2 | 15 | NA | CASSLLRGSFEKLFF | TGTGCCAGCAGTTTACTCAGGGGGTCTTTTGAAAAACTGTTTTTT
TRBJ1-5 | TRBD1 | TRBV7-9 | 14 | NA | CASSQGQDDQPQHF | TGTGCCAGCAGCCAAGGACAGGACGATCAGCCCCAGCATTTT
TRBJ2-3 | NA | TRBV9 | 15 | NA | CASRRDTSPTDTQYF | TGTGCCAGCCGCCGGGACACCAGCCCCACAGATACGCAGTATTTT
TRBJ2-1 | NA | TRBV18 | 17 | NA | CASSPLVATSSYNEQFF | TGTGCCAGCTCACCACTCGTAGCCACGAGCTCCTACAATGAGCAGTTCTTC
TRBJ1-4 | NA | TRBV5-1 | 15 | NA | CASSLGQQYNEKLFF | TGCGCCAGCAGCTTGGGACAGCAGTATAATGAAAAACTGTTTTTT
TRBJ2-2 | TRBD1 | TRBV9 | 16 | NA | CASSVVGTGNTGELFF | TGTGCCAGCAGCGTAGTCGGGACAGGGAACACCGGGGAGCTGTTTTTT
TRBJ1-2 | TRBD1 | TRBV24-1 | 14 | NA | CATSDPDRAFGYTF | TGTGCCACCAGTGACCCCGACAGGGCGTTCGGCTACACCTTC
TRBJ1-5 | NA | TRBV18 | 16 | NA | CASSLAPADSNQPQHF | TGTGCCAGCTCGCTAGCCCCGGCTGATAGCAATCAGCCCCAGCATTTT
TRBJ1-2 | NA | TRBV5-1 | 14 | NA | CASSRGATDYGYTF | TGTGCCAGCAGCCGTGGGGCTACGGACTATGGCTACACCTTC
TRBJ2-2 | TRBD2 | TRBV9 | 16 | NA | CASSAALAGGGGELFF | TGTGCCAGCAGCGCGGCTCTGGCGGGAGGCGGCGGGGAGCTGTTTTTT
TRBJ2-3 | TRBD2 | TRBV9 | 17 | once | CASSEFLAGGPTDTQYF | TGTGCCAGCAGCGAGTTTTTAGCGGGAGGGCCAACCGATACGCAGTATTTT
TRBJ2-2 | TRBD2 | TRBV11-2 | 13 | NA | CASSASGVGELFF | TGTGCCAGCAGTGCTAGCGGGGTCGGGGAGCTGTTTTTT
TRBJ2-5 | TRBD2 | TRBV4-1 | 16 | NA | CASSQGTSGGVGTQYF | TGCGCCAGCAGCCAAGGGACTAGCGGGGGTGTAGGGACCCAGTACTTC
TRBJ1-2 | NA | TRBV30 | 14 | NA | CAWTGLPGGYGYTF | TGTGCCTGGACCGGTCTCCCCGGTGGCTATGGCTACACCTTC